This entry features one T cell receptor beta chain sequence. The sample comes from a study of T-cell reconstitution after alpha-beta-depleted transplantation in children. This sample's TCRbeta library carried unique molecular identifier barcodes. Each CDR3 protein gets one entry after TCRdb re-called the PCR reads with MiXCR. This table holds a few hundred thousand distinct CDR3 sequences, about 9.3% found once. The source was PBMCs from the stem cell graft donor, collected from the stem cell graft. The sequence came from a human donor who donated a stem cell graft to a child with acute lymphoblastic leukemia.

The CDR3 bases are TGTGCCAGCAGCTTAGGGAGCCGGGACACAGATACGCAGTATTTT. Amino acid sequence: CASSLGSRDTDTQYF. J is TRBJ2-3 and V is TRBV7-2; possibly TRBD2 for D (5 bases). V gave up 1 base and J gave up 2 bases, with 10 bases separating them. Germline V gene sequence: CDR1 SGHTA, CDR2 FQGNSA. The CDR3 is made up of 15 amino acids.